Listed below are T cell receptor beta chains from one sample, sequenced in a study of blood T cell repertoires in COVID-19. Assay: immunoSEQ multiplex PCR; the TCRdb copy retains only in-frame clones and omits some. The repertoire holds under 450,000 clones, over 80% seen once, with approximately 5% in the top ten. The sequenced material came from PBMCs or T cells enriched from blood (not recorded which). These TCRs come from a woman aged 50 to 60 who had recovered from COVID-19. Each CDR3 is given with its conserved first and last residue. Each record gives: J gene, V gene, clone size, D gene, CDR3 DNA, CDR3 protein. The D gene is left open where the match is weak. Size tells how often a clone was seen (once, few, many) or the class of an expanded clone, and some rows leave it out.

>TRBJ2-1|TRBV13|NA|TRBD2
TGTGCCAGCAGCTCCCGGGTAGCGGGCCATTCTCCCGAGCAGTTCTTC
CASSSRVAGHSPEQFF
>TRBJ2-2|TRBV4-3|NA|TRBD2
TGCGCCAGCAGCCAAGAGGGGGGGGTTAACACCGGGGAGCTGTTTTTT
CASSQEGGVNTGELFF
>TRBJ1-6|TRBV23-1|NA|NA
TGCGCCAGCAGTCAATCCCTAGACGACAGGTTCAGTTCACCCCTCCACTTT
CASSQSLDDRFSSPLHF
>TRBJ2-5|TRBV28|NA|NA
TGTGCCAGCAGTATAGGGGTGAGACAGTTTTCCCAAGAGACCCAGTACTTC
CASSIGVRQFSQETQYF
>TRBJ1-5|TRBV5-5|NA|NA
TGTGCCAGCAGCTTGGACAGGTATAGCAATCAGCCCCAGCATTTT
CASSLDRYSNQPQHF
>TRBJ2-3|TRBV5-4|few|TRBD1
TGTGCCAGCAGCTTGGGTGGGACAGGGGGCACAGATACGCAGTATTTT
CASSLGGTGGTDTQYF
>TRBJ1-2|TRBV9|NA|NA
TGTGCCAGCAGCGTAGCGTCTTCGAACTATGGCTACACCTTC
CASSVASSNYGYTF
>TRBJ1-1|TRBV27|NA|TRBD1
TGTGCCAGCACCCACCGGGACAGGATTTCTCGGGGTGAAGCTTTCTTT
CASTHRDRISRGEAFF
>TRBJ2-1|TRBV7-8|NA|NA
TGTGCCAGCAGCTCCGCCGCTAGTAGGCCTTCCTACAATGAGCAGTTCTTC
CASSSAASRPSYNEQFF
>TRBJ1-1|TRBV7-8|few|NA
TGTGCCAGCAGCTTAGCGATGGTTGAGGAGGGTTTCGGAGTTGAAGCTTTCTTT
CASSLAMVEEGFGVEAFF
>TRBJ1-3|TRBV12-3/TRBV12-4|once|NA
TGTGCCAGCAGTTTCATCCGGGGAAACACCATATATTTT
CASSFIRGNTIYF
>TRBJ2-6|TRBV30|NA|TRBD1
TGTGCCTCACAGCAGGGGGCTGGGGCCAACGTCCTGACTTTC
CASQQGAGANVLTF
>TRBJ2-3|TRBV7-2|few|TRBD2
TGTGCCAGCAGCTCCTGGGCTAGCGGGGGGGCCGAGGGTACGCAGTATTTT
CASSSWASGGAEGTQYF
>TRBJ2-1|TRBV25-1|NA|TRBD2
TGTGCCAGCAGTGAAGTTCCCCATAGCGGGAGTCGGAATGAGCAGTTCTTC
CASSEVPHSGSRNEQFF
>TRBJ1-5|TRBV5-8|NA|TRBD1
TGTGCCAGCAGCTTGGCCGGTCCAGGGGGCTTTCAGCCCCAGCATTTT
CASSLAGPGGFQPQHF
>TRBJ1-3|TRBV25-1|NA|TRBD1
TGTGCCAGCAGTTGGGGGACAGGGTCGACTGGAAACACCATATATTTT
CASSWGTGSTGNTIYF
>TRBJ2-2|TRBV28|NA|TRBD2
TGTGCCAGCACGGGGGGTATCACCGGGGAGCTGTTTTTT
CASTGGITGELFF